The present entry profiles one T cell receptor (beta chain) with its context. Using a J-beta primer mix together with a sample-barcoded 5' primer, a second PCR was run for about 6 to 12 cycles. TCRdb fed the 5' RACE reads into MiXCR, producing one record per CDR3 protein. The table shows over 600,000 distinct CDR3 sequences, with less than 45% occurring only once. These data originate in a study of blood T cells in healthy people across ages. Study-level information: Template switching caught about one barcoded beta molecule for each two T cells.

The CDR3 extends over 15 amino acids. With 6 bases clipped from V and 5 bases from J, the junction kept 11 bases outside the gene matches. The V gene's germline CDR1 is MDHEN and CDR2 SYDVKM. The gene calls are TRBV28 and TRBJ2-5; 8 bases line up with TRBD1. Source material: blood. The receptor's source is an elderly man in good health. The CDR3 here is CASRPTGQGAETQYF. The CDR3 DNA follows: TGTGCCAGCAGACCGACGGGGCAGGGGGCGGAGACCCAGTACTTC.